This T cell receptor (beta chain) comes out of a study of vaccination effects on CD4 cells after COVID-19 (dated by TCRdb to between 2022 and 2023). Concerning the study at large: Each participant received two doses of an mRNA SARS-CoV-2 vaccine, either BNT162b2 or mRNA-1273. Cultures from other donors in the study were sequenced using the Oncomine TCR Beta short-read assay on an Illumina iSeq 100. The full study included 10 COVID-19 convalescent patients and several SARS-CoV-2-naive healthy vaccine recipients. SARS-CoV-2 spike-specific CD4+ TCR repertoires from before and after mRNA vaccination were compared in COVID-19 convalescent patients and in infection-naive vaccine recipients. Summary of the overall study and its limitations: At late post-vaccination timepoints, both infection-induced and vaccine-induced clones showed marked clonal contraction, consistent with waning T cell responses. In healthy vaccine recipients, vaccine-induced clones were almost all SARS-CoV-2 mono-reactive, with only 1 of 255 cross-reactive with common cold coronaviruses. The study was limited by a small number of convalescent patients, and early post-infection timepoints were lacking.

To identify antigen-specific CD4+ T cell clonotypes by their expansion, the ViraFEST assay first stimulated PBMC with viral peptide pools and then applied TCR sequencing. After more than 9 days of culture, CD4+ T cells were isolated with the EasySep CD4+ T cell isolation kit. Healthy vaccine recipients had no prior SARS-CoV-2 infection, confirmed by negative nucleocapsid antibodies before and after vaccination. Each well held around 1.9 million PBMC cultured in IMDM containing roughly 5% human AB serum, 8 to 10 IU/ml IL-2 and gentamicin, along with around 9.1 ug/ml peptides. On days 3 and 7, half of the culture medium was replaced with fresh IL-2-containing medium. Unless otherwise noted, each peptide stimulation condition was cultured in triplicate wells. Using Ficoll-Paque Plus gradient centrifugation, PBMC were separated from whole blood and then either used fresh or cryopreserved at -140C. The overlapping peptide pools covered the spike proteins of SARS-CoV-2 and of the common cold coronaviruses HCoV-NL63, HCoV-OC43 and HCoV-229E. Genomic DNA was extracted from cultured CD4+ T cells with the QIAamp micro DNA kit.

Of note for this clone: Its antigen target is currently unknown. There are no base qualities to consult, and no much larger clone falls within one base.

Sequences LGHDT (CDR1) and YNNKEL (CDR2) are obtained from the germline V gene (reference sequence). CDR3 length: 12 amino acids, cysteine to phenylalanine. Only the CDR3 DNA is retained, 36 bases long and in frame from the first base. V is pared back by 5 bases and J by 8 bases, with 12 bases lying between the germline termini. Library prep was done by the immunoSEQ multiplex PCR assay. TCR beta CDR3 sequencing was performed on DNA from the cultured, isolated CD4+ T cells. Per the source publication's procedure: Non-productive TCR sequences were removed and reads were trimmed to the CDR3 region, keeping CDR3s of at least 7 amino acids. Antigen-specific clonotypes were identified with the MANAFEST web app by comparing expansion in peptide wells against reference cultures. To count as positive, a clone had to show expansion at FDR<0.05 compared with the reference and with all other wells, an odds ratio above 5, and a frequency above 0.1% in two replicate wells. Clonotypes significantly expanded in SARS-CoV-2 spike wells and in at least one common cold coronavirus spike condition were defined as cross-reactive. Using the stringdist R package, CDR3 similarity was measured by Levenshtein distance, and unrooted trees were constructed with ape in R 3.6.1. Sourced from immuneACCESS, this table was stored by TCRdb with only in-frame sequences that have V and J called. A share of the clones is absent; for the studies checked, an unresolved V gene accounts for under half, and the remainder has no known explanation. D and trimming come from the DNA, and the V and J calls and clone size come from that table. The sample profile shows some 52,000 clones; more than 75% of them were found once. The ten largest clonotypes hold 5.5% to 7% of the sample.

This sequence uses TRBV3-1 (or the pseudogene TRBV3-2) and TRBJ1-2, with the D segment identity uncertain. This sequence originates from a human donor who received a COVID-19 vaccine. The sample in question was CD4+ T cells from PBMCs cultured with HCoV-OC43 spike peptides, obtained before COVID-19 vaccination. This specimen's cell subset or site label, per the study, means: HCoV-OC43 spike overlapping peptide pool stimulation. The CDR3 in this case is CASSSTALGYTF. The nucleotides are TGTGCCAGCAGCTCGACTGCGCTGGGCTACACCTTC.